The rows below give T cell receptor beta chains drawn from one sample of a study of shared clonotypes between healthy human individuals. Produced via immunoSEQ multiplex PCR; TCRdb's table is partial and in-frame only. The sample has about 490,000 clones, 76% seen once. The sample was PBMCs. The receptors originated from a woman aged 35 to 49 in good health. Some clones in this sample may be carry-over from other donors' samples. CDR3s include the opening cysteine and the closing phenylalanine or tryptophan. The D gene is left open where the match is weak. Size tells how often a clone was seen (once, few, many) or the class of an expanded clone, and some rows leave it out.

cdr3_length: 15
v_call: TRBV6-5
clone_size: once
d_call: TRBD1
j_call: TRBJ2-5
cdr3_aa: CASSKTTGEQETQYF
cdr3_nt: TGTGCCAGCAGTAAAACGACAGGGGAACAAGAGACCCAGTACTTC

cdr3_length: 16
v_call: TRBV27
clone_size: -
d_call: TRBD2
j_call: TRBJ2-3
cdr3_aa: CASSLTPSGITDTQYF
cdr3_nt: TGTGCCAGCAGTTTAACGCCTAGCGGCATCACAGATACGCAGTATTTT

cdr3_length: 15
v_call: TRBV19
clone_size: many
d_call: -
j_call: TRBJ2-2
cdr3_aa: CASSIHPQTGGELFF
cdr3_nt: TGTGCCAGTAGTATTCACCCGCAAACTGGAGGGGAGCTGTTTTTT

cdr3_length: 15
v_call: TRBV7-2
clone_size: -
d_call: TRBD1
j_call: TRBJ1-2
cdr3_aa: CASSSRGQERRGYTF
cdr3_nt: TGTGCCAGCAGCTCGAGGGGGCAAGAAAGACGTGGCTACACCTTC

cdr3_length: 14
v_call: TRBV7-9
clone_size: -
d_call: -
j_call: TRBJ1-2
cdr3_aa: CASSLVGRGNGYTF
cdr3_nt: TGTGCCAGCAGCTTAGTGGGCAGGGGAAACGGCTACACCTTC

cdr3_length: 13
v_call: TRBV15
clone_size: -
d_call: -
j_call: TRBJ1-1
cdr3_aa: CATSRDRGRQAFF
cdr3_nt: TGTGCCACCAGCAGAGATAGGGGAAGGCAAGCTTTCTTT

cdr3_length: 13
v_call: TRBV7-9
clone_size: -
d_call: TRBD1
j_call: TRBJ1-1
cdr3_aa: CASSLSDRTEAFF
cdr3_nt: TGTGCCAGCAGCTTATCGGACAGGACTGAAGCTTTCTTT

cdr3_length: 15
v_call: TRBV28
clone_size: -
d_call: TRBD1
j_call: TRBJ1-2
cdr3_aa: CASSPGQGRIYGYTF
cdr3_nt: TGTGCCAGCAGTCCGGGACAGGGGAGGATCTATGGCTACACCTTC

cdr3_length: 14
v_call: TRBV28
clone_size: -
d_call: -
j_call: TRBJ2-7
cdr3_aa: CASKTAGQPYEQYF
cdr3_nt: TGTGCCAGCAAAACCGCGGGACAGCCCTACGAGCAGTACTTC

cdr3_length: 16
v_call: TRBV10-1
clone_size: -
d_call: TRBD2
j_call: TRBJ2-1
cdr3_aa: CASSGTGTSGKHEQFF
cdr3_nt: TGCGCCAGCAGTGGAACGGGAACTAGCGGGAAGCATGAGCAGTTCTTC

cdr3_length: 11
v_call: TRBV28
clone_size: -
d_call: -
j_call: TRBJ1-2
cdr3_aa: CASRREYGYTF
cdr3_nt: TGTGCCAGCAGGAGGGAATATGGCTACACCTTC

cdr3_length: 13
v_call: TRBV6-1
clone_size: -
d_call: -
j_call: TRBJ2-7
cdr3_aa: CASSVPSRYEQYF
cdr3_nt: TGTGCCAGCAGTGTTCCTAGCAGGTACGAGCAGTACTTC

cdr3_length: 16
v_call: TRBV4-1
clone_size: once
d_call: TRBD1
j_call: TRBJ2-1
cdr3_aa: CASSQVGQGALNEQFF
cdr3_nt: TGCGCCAGCAGCCAAGTCGGACAGGGGGCTCTGAATGAGCAGTTCTTC

cdr3_length: 14
v_call: TRBV5-8
clone_size: many
d_call: -
j_call: TRBJ1-5
cdr3_aa: CASSLGGGNQPQHF
cdr3_nt: TGTGCCAGCAGCTTGGGGGGCGGTAATCAGCCCCAGCATTTT

cdr3_length: 15
v_call: TRBV2
clone_size: -
d_call: -
j_call: TRBJ2-5
cdr3_aa: CASSREGSYQETQYF
cdr3_nt: TGTGCCAGCAGTCGTGAGGGCTCGTACCAAGAGACCCAGTACTTC

cdr3_length: 14
v_call: TRBV4-1
clone_size: -
d_call: -
j_call: TRBJ1-1
cdr3_aa: CASSRGPEMTEAFF
cdr3_nt: TGCGCCAGCAGCAGGGGCCCGGAGATGACTGAAGCTTTCTTT

cdr3_length: 13
v_call: TRBV29-1
clone_size: -
d_call: -
j_call: TRBJ1-1
cdr3_aa: CSVEDRASTEAFF
cdr3_nt: TGCAGCGTTGAAGACAGGGCGAGCACTGAAGCTTTCTTT

cdr3_length: 15
v_call: TRBV6-6
clone_size: many
d_call: TRBD2
j_call: TRBJ2-2
cdr3_aa: CASTGLAGRTGELFF
cdr3_nt: TGTGCCAGCACCGGGCTAGCGGGAAGGACCGGGGAGCTGTTTTTT

cdr3_length: 16
v_call: TRBV27
clone_size: -
d_call: TRBD1
j_call: TRBJ1-1
cdr3_aa: CASSLVAQGANTEAFF
cdr3_nt: TGTGCCAGCAGTTTAGTGGCGCAGGGGGCCAATACTGAAGCTTTCTTT

cdr3_length: 16
v_call: TRBV7-9
clone_size: -
d_call: -
j_call: TRBJ1-2
cdr3_aa: CASSPHGLGGSYGYTF
cdr3_nt: TGTGCCAGCAGCCCCCACGGGTTGGGGGGCTCTTATGGCTACACCTTC

cdr3_length: 16
v_call: TRBV9
clone_size: -
d_call: -
j_call: TRBJ2-2
cdr3_aa: CASSGPRFANTGELFF
cdr3_nt: TGTGCCAGCAGCGGACCAAGGTTCGCGAACACCGGGGAGCTGTTTTTT

cdr3_length: 14
v_call: TRBV9
clone_size: -
d_call: TRBD2
j_call: TRBJ2-5
cdr3_aa: CASSSGLAQETQYF
cdr3_nt: TGTGCCAGCAGCTCCGGACTAGCGCAAGAGACCCAGTACTTC

cdr3_length: 15
v_call: TRBV19
clone_size: -
d_call: -
j_call: TRBJ1-5
cdr3_aa: CASTPRGDSNQPQHF
cdr3_nt: TGTGCCAGTACCCCACGGGGAGATAGCAATCAGCCCCAGCATTTT

cdr3_length: 14
v_call: TRBV15
clone_size: -
d_call: TRBD1
j_call: TRBJ2-1
cdr3_aa: CATSRDGTGPGQFF
cdr3_nt: TGTGCCACCAGCAGAGATGGGACAGGCCCCGGGCAGTTCTTC

cdr3_length: 13
v_call: TRBV7-9
clone_size: many
d_call: -
j_call: TRBJ1-2
cdr3_aa: CASSSHPVYGYTF
cdr3_nt: TGTGCCAGCAGCTCTCACCCCGTCTATGGCTACACCTTC

cdr3_length: 11
v_call: TRBV7-2
clone_size: few
d_call: -
j_call: TRBJ2-7
cdr3_aa: CASSLVSEQYF
cdr3_nt: TGTGCCAGCAGCTTAGTGAGCGAGCAGTACTTC

cdr3_length: 15
v_call: TRBV4-1
clone_size: -
d_call: -
j_call: TRBJ1-3
cdr3_aa: CASSQDWVSGNTIYF
cdr3_nt: TGCGCCAGCAGCCAAGATTGGGTCTCTGGAAACACCATATATTTT

cdr3_length: 15
v_call: TRBV6-5
clone_size: -
d_call: TRBD2
j_call: TRBJ2-1
cdr3_aa: CASSSISGSGLAQFF
cdr3_nt: TGTGCCAGCAGTTCTATTAGCGGGAGCGGATTGGCGCAGTTCTTC

cdr3_length: 13
v_call: TRBV30
clone_size: -
d_call: -
j_call: TRBJ2-1
cdr3_aa: CAWHGGLLNEQFF
cdr3_nt: TGTGCCTGGCACGGGGGACTTCTCAATGAGCAGTTCTTC

cdr3_length: 14
v_call: TRBV19
clone_size: -
d_call: TRBD1
j_call: TRBJ1-2
cdr3_aa: CASSVPGQLSGYTF
cdr3_nt: TGTGCCAGTAGTGTGCCGGGACAGCTGTCTGGCTACACCTTC

cdr3_length: 14
v_call: TRBV7-2
clone_size: -
d_call: TRBD1
j_call: TRBJ2-3
cdr3_aa: CASSFDRGQGTQYF
cdr3_nt: TGTGCCAGCAGCTTTGACAGGGGGCAGGGTACGCAGTATTTT

cdr3_length: 13
v_call: TRBV4-2
clone_size: -
d_call: -
j_call: TRBJ2-1
cdr3_aa: CASSPLGPGQQFF
cdr3_nt: TGTGCCAGCAGCCCTCTCGGGCCAGGCCAGCAGTTCTTC